This TCR beta chain was sequenced for a study of T cell responses to AZD1222 COVID-19 vaccine. Study-level findings and limits: Spike-specific TCR breadth and depth both grew after two AZD1222 doses. The number of AZD1222 recipients seropositive at baseline was only 6 or 7.

The assay was immunoSEQ multiplex PCR, and TCRdb's table has in-frame clones only and misses some. Altogether around 70,000 clones are present, 85% being singletons, with the ten largest covering about a fifth. With regard to this clone: As yet, its antigen is unknown.

The CDR3 totals 15 residues. V dropped 1 base and J dropped 4 bases, with 11 bases sitting between them. The germline V gene has CDR1 SGHTA and CDR2 FQGNSA. The source of this sequence is an adult in good health. V gene TRBV7-2 combines with J gene TRBJ1-5, with unresolved D. The sequenced sample was peripheral blood, obtained on day 0 of AZD1222 vaccination. The CDR3 sequence is CASSLDVTSNQPQHF. The CDR3 DNA is TGTGCCAGCAGCTTAGATGTGACATCTAATCAGCCCCAGCATTTT. Full variable domain (rest looked up from reference TRBV7-2 and TRBJ1-5): GAGVSQSPSNKVTEKGKDVELRCDPISGHTALYWYRQSLGQGLEFLIYFQGNSAPDKSGLPSDRFSAERTGGSVSTLTIQRTQQEDSAVYLCASSLDVTSNQPQHFGDGTRLSIL.